A single sample gave rise to the 9 T cell receptor beta chains below, sequenced in a study of T cell repertoires in cytomegalovirus infection. TCRdb reanalysed the reads using MiXCR and keeps one entry per CDR3 protein. Among about 830,000 distinct CDR3 sequences listed, about 31% were seen once. These TCRs' antigens remain unknown. Source: cultured CD8+ T cells from PBMCs, taken from culture after CMV antigen stimulation. The receptors come from a human donor in good health (CMV status not recorded). Some clones in this sample may be carry-over from other donors' samples.

As DNA, the CDR3 is TGTGCCAGCAGCTTGACCGGAGGGGGAGGCACTGAAGCTTTCTTT. Its translation: CASSLTGGGGTEAFF. The chain links TRBV5-5 to TRBJ1-1; D is perhaps TRBD1 (6 bases). The V end was cut by 1 base, the J end by 4 bases, with 14 bases between. The germline gives CDR1 SGHKS, CDR2 YYEKEE (reference sequence). The CDR3 contains 15 residues.

This clonotype was observed many times. The CDR3 sequence is CASSLAGLSLGGSTDTQYF. CDR3 nucleotide sequence: TGTGCCAGCAGCTTAGCAGGACTCAGTTTGGGGGGAAGCACAGATACGCAGTATTTT. The chain recombines TRBV7-8 with TRBJ2-3; D might be TRBD2 (6 bases). This CDR3 has 19 amino acids. V lost 0 bases and J 0 bases, leaving 19 bases between the germline ends. The germline V gene has CDR1 SGHVS and CDR2 FQNEAQ.

The CDR3 DNA sequence: TGTGCCACCCAGGGAGGACGGGAGACCCAGTACTTC. Its protein product is CATQGGRETQYF. The chain has TRBV27 and TRBJ2-5; weak D call: TRBD2 (6 bases). Germline-derived CDR1 and CDR2 are MNHEY and SMNVEV (reference sequence). V was trimmed by 10 bases and J by 5 bases, leaving 14 bases between them. The length of the CDR3 is 12 residues.

The chain recombines TRBV7-2 with TRBJ1-5; no reliable D call. The V end lost 2 bases, the J end lost 0 bases, and 11 bases lay between the germline ends. Germline V gene data show CDR1 as SGHTA and CDR2 as FQGNSA. This CDR3 has 16 residues. The CDR3 region is CASSLFGFYSNQPQHF. The CDR3 DNA reads as TGTGCCAGCAGCTTATTTGGGTTTTATAGCAATCAGCCCCAGCATTTT.

The chain joins TRBV12-3 or TRBV12-4 to TRBJ2-5, with a possible D match to TRBD2 (6 bases). This CDR3 spans 13 amino acids. V was shortened by 8 bases and J by 1 base, with 11 bases between the two germline ends. This chain's CDR3 is CASRAGFQETQYF. CDR3 DNA: TGTGCCAGCCGTGCGGGATTCCAAGAGACCCAGTACTTC.

Concerning this clonotype itself: A read error may be the cause here, since a much bigger clone is one base away. CDR3 coding DNA: TGTGCCAGCAGCTACGGGTACCTCAAAGCTTTCTTT. This translates into CASSYGYLKAFF. The chain employs TRBV7-2 and TRBJ1-1, with D unresolved. The CDR3 has 12 residues. Deletions cut 4 bases from V and 9 bases from J, with 12 bases between. Germline lookup yields CDR1 SGHTA and CDR2 FQGNSA.

This chain links TRBV5-8 with TRBJ2-7; tentatively, D is TRBD1 or TRBD2 (6 bases each). V lost 2 bases to trimming and J lost 6 bases, with 15 bases between them. The CDR3 runs to 14 residues. CDR1 and CDR2 from the germline V gene are SGHTS and YDEGEE. CDR3 sequence reads: CASSFLSKGGEQYF. CDR3 in DNA: TGTGCCAGCAGCTTTCTAAGTAAGGGGGGCGAGCAGTACTTC. Together with reference TRBV5-8 and TRBJ2-7, the CDR3 gives the full variable domain: EAGVTQSPTHLIKTRGQQATLRCSPISGHTSVYWYQQALGLGLQFLLWYDEGEERNRGNFPPRFSGRQFPNYSSELNVNALELEDSALYLCASSFLSKGGEQYFGPGTRLTVT.

This clonotype was found a few times. The chain joins TRBV7-2 to TRBJ2-1, with D unclear. The CDR3 is 14 amino acids. With 7 bases removed from V and 8 bases from J, the gap between germline ends came to 18 bases. Germline-derived CDR1 and CDR2 are SGHTA and FQGNSA. This CDR3 reads CASTLNRVPHEQFF. As DNA, the CDR3 is TGTGCCAGCACCCTTAACAGAGTCCCCCATGAGCAGTTCTTC.

This clonotype was observed once. V usage is TRBV20-1 and J usage is TRBJ1-2; 8 bases are shared with TRBD1. The CDR3 consists of 16 residues. CDR1 DFQATT and CDR2 SNEGSKA come from the germline V gene (reference sequence). The V gene end was trimmed by 0 bases and the J gene end by 6 bases; junction bases not matched to a gene: 12. DNA for the CDR3: TGCAGTGCTAGAGATCCAGGACAGGGAATTTCGGATGGCTACACCTTC. Translating gives CSARDPGQGISDGYTF.